These 10 T cell receptor beta chains were sequenced from one sample in a study of vaccination and CD4 T cells after COVID-19. Time point denoted: late sampling 161 to 241 days after vaccination in three convalescent patients. Described treatment: roughly 10-day PBMC culture with coronavirus spike peptide pools or control peptides (ViraFEST assay). The Oncomine TCR Beta short-read assay was what sequenced the DNA obtained from cultured CD4+ T cells. TCRdb itself ran the PCR reads through MiXCR, one entry per CDR3 protein. The sample has about 20,000 distinct CDR3 sequences; approximately 44% are singletons. No antigen has been identified for these receptors. The sequenced sample was CD4+ T cells from blood, cultured in vitro, obtained about 7 months after SARS-CoV-2 vaccination. The receptors were gathered from a human donor who had recovered from COVID-19.

This clonotype was detected a few times. The gene calls are TRBV24-1 and TRBJ2-5; D possibly corresponds to TRBD1 (7 bases). Germline V gives CDR1 KGHDR, CDR2 SFDVKD. The V gene lost 0 bases and the J gene lost 5 bases, with 12 bases spanning the gap. The CDR3 has 15 residues. CDR3 bases: TGTGCCACCAGTGATTTGGGCAGGGGGGACGAGACCCAGTACTTC. It specifies CATSDLGRGDETQYF.

The V gene is TRBV21-1, the J gene TRBJ1-5. TRBV21-1 is a pseudogene locus. The CDR3 extends over 14 amino acids. CDR3 region: CASSKVPTTQPQHF. The CDR3 DNA reads as TGTGCCAGCAGCAAAGTCCCCACCACGCAGCCCCAGCATTTT.

The gene calls are TRBV6-1 and TRBJ1-5, with 8 bases fitting TRBD1. This CDR3 comprises 14 residues. Losses at the gene ends were 6 bases for V and 6 bases for J; bases not matched to a gene: 7. CDR1 and CDR2 (germline): MNHNS, SASEGT. The CDR3 nucleotides are TGTGCCAGCAGGGACAGGGAAGTGTTTCAGCCCCAGCATTTT. Amino acids: CASRDREVFQPQHF.

CDR3 in DNA: TGTGCCGGGGGAAACAGGGAAGCTTTCTTT. Its protein product is CAGGNREAFF. V and J are TRBV7-9 and TRBJ1-1, with a possible D match to TRBD1 (5 bases). V lost 11 bases to trimming and J lost 8 bases, with 12 bases between them. This CDR3 has 10 residues. Looked up from germline, CDR1 is SEHNR and CDR2 is FQNEAQ (reference sequence).

The J gene is TRBJ1-5, the V gene TRBV4-2, with 8 nucleotides matching TRBD1. Germline-derived CDR1 and CDR2 are LGHNA and YNFKEQ. CDR3 length equals 14 residues. The trim removed 0 bases at V and 7 bases at J, leaving 2 bases unmatched. In nucleotides, the CDR3 is TGTGCCAGCAGCCAAGAGACAGGGGAACAGCCCCAGCATTTT. As protein: CASSQETGEQPQHF.

In its sample, this clonotype was seen a few times. The V gene is TRBV7-2, the J gene TRBJ1-6; D may be TRBD1 (5 bases). V shed 6 bases and J shed 9 bases, with 9 bases lying between them. Germline V gene sequence: CDR1 SGHTA, CDR2 FQGNSA. The CDR3 totals 12 residues. Here the CDR3 reads CASRTEGSPLHF. Written as DNA, the CDR3 is TGTGCCAGCAGGACAGAGGGTTCACCCCTCCACTTT.

The chain carries TRBV10-3 and TRBJ1-2; 8 bases fit TRBD1. V gave up 2 bases and J gave up 6 bases; unmatched junction bases: 8. Germline V CDR1 and CDR2: ENHRY, SYGVKD. CDR3 length: 15 residues. This chain's CDR3 is CAISEGRTGFDGYTF. The CDR3 DNA follows: TGTGCCATCAGTGAGGGGAGGACAGGGTTTGATGGCTACACCTTC.

The rearrangement links TRBV6-1 to TRBJ1-2; a possible D gene is TRBD1 (5 bases). The CDR3 covers 13 residues. V lost 5 bases, J lost 6 bases, and 13 bases lay in between. The germline V gene encodes CDR1 MNHNS and CDR2 SASEGT. The CDR3 spells CASSLMGVDGYTF. CDR3 DNA sequence: TGTGCCAGCAGTCTCATGGGGGTTGATGGCTACACCTTC.

The CDR3 sequence is CASSPLGGPRSYNEQFF. CDR3 coding DNA: TGTGCCAGCAGCCCCCTCGGGGGGCCTAGGTCCTACAATGAGCAGTTCTTC. The gene calls are TRBV7-9 and TRBJ2-1, with D possibly being TRBD2 (7 bases). Germline V CDR1 and CDR2: SEHNR, FQNEAQ (reference sequence). This CDR3 contains 17 residues. Trimming removed 5 bases at V and 1 base at J, with 18 bases between. The variable domain in full, with the rest retrieved from reference TRBV7-9 and TRBJ2-1, is DTGVSQNPRHKITKRGQNVTFRCDPISEHNRLYWYRQTLGQGPEFLTYFQNEAQLEKSRLLSDRFSAERPKGSFSTLEIQRTEQGDSAMYLCASSPLGGPRSYNEQFFGPGTRLTVL.

The chain joins TRBV2 to TRBJ1-5; TRBD1 aligns across 7 bases. Germline CDR1 SNHLY, CDR2 FYNNEI. With 6 bases clipped from V and 3 bases from J, the junction kept 8 bases outside the gene matches. The CDR3 is made up of 15 amino acids. The CDR3 protein is CASRVTGAINQPQHF. The CDR3 DNA reads as TGTGCCAGCAGGGTAACAGGGGCCATCAATCAGCCCCAGCATTTT.